The clone carrying this T cell receptor beta chain was found a few times. Its antigen remains unidentified. The V gene end was trimmed by 0 bases and the J gene end by 4 bases; junction bases not matched to a gene: 15. The CDR3 sequence is 19 residues long. Germline assignment: CDR1 LGHDT and CDR2 YNNKEL (reference sequence). MiXCR, run by TCRdb on the 5' RACE reads, gives a single entry per CDR3 protein. The sample carries a few hundred thousand distinct CDR3 sequences, about a fifth recorded once. These data belong to a study of CD8 T cells in ankylosing spondylitis. Whole-study results and caveats: There was a TCR beta motif, made of roughly eight highly homologous variants, that appeared characteristic of ankylosing spondylitis blood.

The chain links TRBV3-1 to TRBJ2-5, with 9 bases fitting TRBD2. This receptor was obtained from a male donor with ankylosing spondylitis. Material for sequencing was blood, either unsorted or a sorted T cell fraction (not recorded which). The CDR3 region has the DNA TGTGCCAGCAGCCAAGATTCGGGTATGGCGGGAGGGCCAGGAGAGACCCAGTACTTC. It specifies CASSQDSGMAGGPGETQYF.